Listed below are T cell receptor beta chains from one sample, sequenced in a study of post-analysis software for immune sequencing data. TCRdb re-called the PCR reads through MiXCR, storing one row per CDR3 protein. The sample consists of hundreds of thousands of distinct CDR3 sequences, 30% of them appearing once. The material sequenced was blood. These receptors all come from a girl aged 5-17 years with multiple sclerosis. Both conserved end residues are part of each CDR3. The order of the fields is V gene, D gene, J gene, clone size, CDR3 DNA, CDR3 protein. The D gene is left open where the match is weak. The size entry is marked missing in some rows and otherwise reads once, few, many or a size class.

>TRBV5-1|TRBD1|TRBJ2-6|.
TGCGCCAGCAACTTGGATCCTACAGGGGTCGGGGCCAACGTCCTGACTTTC
CASNLDPTGVGANVLTF
>TRBV5-1|TRBD1|TRBJ1-1|.
TGCGCCATCCGGACAGGGGAGGGAGAAGCTTTCTTT
CAIRTGEGEAFF
>TRBV2|TRBD2|TRBJ2-1|.
TGTGCCAGCAGGACGAGACTAGCGGGCTCCTACAATGAGCAGTTCTTC
CASRTRLAGSYNEQFF
>TRBV7-2|.|TRBJ2-1|many
TGTGCCAGCAGCCGCCAAAGTGATTACAATGAGCAGTTCTTC
CASSRQSDYNEQFF
>TRBV5-8|.|TRBJ1-1|many
TGTGCCAGCAGCTTGGAAGGGAGTATGAACACTGAAGCTTTCTTT
CASSLEGSMNTEAFF
>TRBV28|.|TRBJ2-7|few
TGTGCCAGCAGCCGCACGGCGGGACTTTACGAGCAGTACTTC
CASSRTAGLYEQYF
>TRBV29-1|TRBD2|TRBJ2-5|many
TGCAGCGTTGAGGGGGGGACTCGGGAGACCCAGTACTTC
CSVEGGTRETQYF
>TRBV28|.|TRBJ2-2|.
TGTGCCAGCAGTCCTACCCCCGGGGCCGGGGAGCTGTTTTTT
CASSPTPGAGELFF
>TRBV4-2|.|TRBJ2-3|few
TGTGCCAGCAGCCAAGGTGGGGGGCGTAGTACAGATACGCAGTATTTT
CASSQGGGRSTDTQYF
>TRBV29-1|TRBD1|TRBJ2-7|few
TGCAGCGTGGGACAGACGCTCTACGAGCAGTACTTC
CSVGQTLYEQYF
>TRBV7-8|TRBD2|TRBJ2-2|.
TGTGCCAGCAGCCCGCGAGCTAGCGGGGGGAACACCGGGGAGCTGTTTTTT
CASSPRASGGNTGELFF
>TRBV5-1|.|TRBJ1-5|few
TGTGCCAGCTCTCCGGGACCAGGAAATCAGCCCCAGCATTTT
CASSPGPGNQPQHF
>TRBV24-1|TRBD1|TRBJ1-2|few
TGTGCCACCAGTGACACCCTGGACAGGGCCGGCTACACCTTC
CATSDTLDRAGYTF
>TRBV14|.|TRBJ2-1|.
TGTGCCAGCAGCTACAGGTCCCTAGCCGCCATTGAGCAGTTCTTC
CASSYRSLAAIEQFF
>TRBV20-1|.|TRBJ2-4|.
TGCAGTGCTACACACCCAGGGGAGGCCAAAAACATTCAGTACTTC
CSATHPGEAKNIQYF
>TRBV20-1|TRBD2|TRBJ2-5|.
TGCAGTGCTCTAGCGGGGGGGCAAGAGACCCAGTACTTC
CSALAGGQETQYF
>TRBV10-3|.|TRBJ2-3|.
TGTGCCATCAGTGGGGGGGGCTCCACGGATACGCAGTATTTT
CAISGGGSTDTQYF
>TRBV20-1|TRBD1|TRBJ1-1|once
TGCAGTGCTAGAACTACAGGGGACACTGAAGCTTTCTTT
CSARTTGDTEAFF
>TRBV4-1|.|TRBJ1-2|many
TGCGCCAGCAGTCCCGGACAGCCCAACTATGGCTACACCTTC
CASSPGQPNYGYTF
>TRBV7-2|TRBD2|TRBJ2-1|.
TGTGCCAGCAGCTCCCGCAGCGGGGGGTCCTACAATGAGCAGTTCTTC
CASSSRSGGSYNEQFF
>TRBV6-6|TRBD2|TRBJ2-7|few
TGTGCCAGCAGAGCGGGAGGCGCCTACGAGCAGTACTTC
CASRAGGAYEQYF
>TRBV4-2|TRBD2|TRBJ2-1|few
TGTGCCAGCAGCCGAATCCCCCAACTAGCGGGGGGATACAATGAGCAGTTCTTC
CASSRIPQLAGGYNEQFF
>TRBV9|.|TRBJ2-2|.
TGTGCCAGCAGCGTTTCCGCCCCCGGGGAGCTGTTTTTT
CASSVSAPGELFF
>TRBV4-1|.|TRBJ2-7|.
TGCGCCAACAGCCAAGGTCTCAGGGATTCCTACGAGCAGTACTTC
CANSQGLRDSYEQYF
>TRBV7-2|.|TRBJ2-3|.
TGTGCCAGCAGCGCCCAGTCCCCCAATACGCAGTATTTT
CASSAQSPNTQYF
>TRBV7-8|.|TRBJ2-7|.
TGTGCCAGCAGCTTAACTGCGTTGCGGGGGCTGGATTACGAGCAGTACTTC
CASSLTALRGLDYEQYF
>TRBV24-1|.|TRBJ2-1|few
TGTGCCACCAGTGATTTAGGAGGGCAGAGAGGGTACAATGAGCAGTTCTTC
CATSDLGGQRGYNEQFF
>TRBV3-1|.|TRBJ2-4|few
TGTGCCAGCAGCCAAGTTAACAGGGAATACATTCAGTACTTC
CASSQVNREYIQYF
>TRBV24-1|.|TRBJ2-3|.
TGTGCCACCAGTGATCAGGGCGCCCAGACAGCAACAGATACGCAGTATTTT
CATSDQGAQTATDTQYF
>TRBV7-9|.|TRBJ1-5|.
TGTGCCAGCAGCCCTCAGGGCAGGGGCGGGAATCAGCCCCAGCATTTT
CASSPQGRGGNQPQHF
>TRBV7-9|.|TRBJ2-3|.
TGTGCCAGCAGCTCTCAAGGAGGGGGGTTTATAGCAGATACGCAGTATTTT
CASSSQGGGFIADTQYF
>TRBV6-4|TRBD1|TRBJ1-1|.
TGTGCCAGGAGGGACAGTCACACTGAAGCTTTCTTT
CARRDSHTEAFF
>TRBV6-5|.|TRBJ2-7|.
TGTGCCAGCAGTTACTCCACAATGTACGAGCAGTACTTC
CASSYSTMYEQYF
>TRBV5-1|.|TRBJ2-7|.
TGCGCCAGCAGCTGGGGGGCAGGGACCTACGAGCAGTACTTC
CASSWGAGTYEQYF
>TRBV20-1|.|TRBJ1-5|.
TGCAGTGCTAGAGGGCCTGGAAGGGATCAGCCCCAGCATTTT
CSARGPGRDQPQHF
>TRBV9|.|TRBJ2-7|.
TGTGCCAGCAGCGCCGGGGTAGGGATATCCGAGCAGTACTTC
CASSAGVGISEQYF
>TRBV7-9|.|TRBJ2-2|few
TGTGCCCATACGCCCCGGGAAGCGGGGAACACCGGGGAGCTGTTTTTT
CAHTPREAGNTGELFF
>TRBV7-9|TRBD2|TRBJ2-3|few
TGTGCCAGCAGCTTAAGGGGCGGGGGGAGCACAGATACGCAGTATTTT
CASSLRGGGSTDTQYF
>TRBV29-1|TRBD1|TRBJ2-1|.
TGCAGCGTTATGGACAGGTCGAGTGAGCAGTTCTTC
CSVMDRSSEQFF
>TRBV28|.|TRBJ1-1|.
TGTGCCAGCATTGGGGACACTGAAGCTTTCTTT
CASIGDTEAFF
>TRBV20-1|TRBD1|TRBJ2-5|few
TGCAGTGCCGGAGAGGGACAGGGGGATTTGGAGCAGTACTTC
CSAGEGQGDLEQYF
>TRBV24-1|.|TRBJ2-3|.
TGTGCCACCAGTGATTTGGACAGCACAGATACGCAGTATTTT
CATSDLDSTDTQYF
>TRBV10-2|.|TRBJ2-5|many
TGCGCCAGCAGTGAGTCTTGGGAGACCCAGTACTTC
CASSESWETQYF
>TRBV4-3|TRBD1|TRBJ1-4|.
TGCGCCAGCAGCCTCTTACAGGGGGCGCCGAATGAAAAACTGTTTTTT
CASSLLQGAPNEKLFF
>TRBV20-1|.|TRBJ1-2|many
TGCAGTGCAAGGGGGGACCGAAGCTATGGCTACACCTTC
CSARGDRSYGYTF
>TRBV27|TRBD1|TRBJ2-6|few
TGTGCCAGCAGTTTGTCCCCAGGGGGCGCATGGTCCGGGGCCAACGTCCTGACTTTC
CASSLSPGGAWSGANVLTF
>TRBV10-3|.|TRBJ2-7|many
TGTGCCATCAGTGAACGGCGGGACTCCTACGAGCAGTACTTC
CAISERRDSYEQYF
>TRBV12-3/TRBV12-4|TRBD2|TRBJ2-7|.
TGTGCCAGCAGTTTCGGCGGGGGGGGCGACGAGCAGTACTTC
CASSFGGGGDEQYF
>TRBV5-1|TRBD1|TRBJ1-2|.
TGCGCCAGCAGCTTGGGGGACAGGGACGGCTACACCTTC
CASSLGDRDGYTF
>TRBV7-9|.|TRBJ2-1|few
TGTGCCAGCAGCTTAGCGGGGCTAATTACTTACAATGAGCAGTTCTTC
CASSLAGLITYNEQFF
>TRBV20-1|.|TRBJ2-1|many
TGCAGTGCTAGTTGGGCAGCTAATGAGCAGTTCTTC
CSASWAANEQFF
>TRBV5-5|TRBD1|TRBJ1-1|few
TGTGCCAGCAGCTTGCTCGACAGGGAATCTTTCTTT
CASSLLDRESFF
>TRBV20-1|.|TRBJ1-2|.
TGCAGTGCTAACAGGGAAACTAACTATGGCTACACCTTC
CSANRETNYGYTF
>TRBV5-1|.|TRBJ1-1|few
TGCGCCAGCAGCATGCTTAGAGGAGAGAACACTGAAGCTTTCTTT
CASSMLRGENTEAFF
>TRBV6-1|TRBD2|TRBJ2-1|.
TGTGCCAGCAGCCAACAGGGACTAGCGGGTATCTCCTACAATGAGCAGTTCTTC
CASSQQGLAGISYNEQFF
>TRBV18|TRBD2|TRBJ2-1|.
TGCGCCAGCTCACCATCAACTAGCGGGAGGGCCTACAATGAGCAGTTCTTC
CASSPSTSGRAYNEQFF
>TRBV11-2|.|TRBJ2-3|.
TGTGCCAGCAGCCCGAGATCAGGGGTGGCAGATACGCAGTATTTT
CASSPRSGVADTQYF
>TRBV29-1|.|TRBJ2-5|.
TGCAGCGTTGATGACCCGGAGACCCAGTACTTC
CSVDDPETQYF
>TRBV20-1|TRBD2|TRBJ2-2|.
TGCAGTGCCCTACGATCTAGCGGGAGGTACACCGGGGAGCTGTTTTTT
CSALRSSGRYTGELFF
>TRBV7-2|.|TRBJ1-5|.
TGTGCCAGCAGCTTAGAGATGGGGTACAATCAGCCCCAGCATTTT
CASSLEMGYNQPQHF